The 11 T cell receptor beta chains presented below share a single source sample, sequenced in a study of blood T cell repertoires in COVID-19. Using immunoSEQ multiplex PCR, the repertoire was profiled, and TCRdb retains in-frame clones only, with some absent. The repertoire holds roughly 350,000 clones, with 85% as singletons. The sample consisted of peripheral blood. These receptors all stem from a woman aged 18-29 years with acute or convalescent COVID-19.

The chain carries TRBV5-4 and TRBJ1-1; D unresolved. CDR1 is SGHNT, CDR2 YYREEE, per germline (reference sequence). The CDR3 sequence is 13 residues long. Trimming took 0 bases from V and 0 from J, leaving 3 bases between them. The CDR3, as DNA: TGTGCCAGCAGCTTGGGAGTGAACACTGAAGCTTTCTTT. As protein: CASSLGVNTEAFF.

The chain employs TRBV9 and TRBJ2-7, with 8 positions matching TRBD1. The length of the CDR3 is 15 residues. The germline gives CDR1 SGDLS, CDR2 YYNGEE. With V trimmed by 0 bases and J by 3 bases, 5 bases remained unmatched. CDR3 residues: CASSVEGQAFYEQYF. The CDR3 DNA follows: TGTGCCAGCAGCGTAGAGGGACAGGCCTTCTACGAGCAGTACTTC.

J is TRBJ2-3 and V is TRBV5-4, with TRBD1 matching over 7 bases. Trimming cost V 5 bases and J 2 bases; bases outside gene matches: 8. CDR3 length equals 15 residues. Germline V gene lookup returns CDR1 SGHNT and CDR2 YYREEE (reference sequence). This CDR3 reads CASSPLGTDTDTQYF. The CDR3 DNA reads TGTGCCAGCAGTCCGCTCGGGACAGACACAGATACGCAGTATTTT.

This clone occurred once. V gene TRBV11-2 combines with J gene TRBJ1-1; 7 bases fit TRBD1. CDR3 length equals 16 residues. CDR1 is SGHAT and CDR2 is FQNNGV in the germline V gene. J gave up 1 base and V 1 base, and 6 bases lay outside the gene matches. Here the CDR3 DNA reads TGTGCCAGCAGCTTAGTTTTACAGGGGAGGAACACTGAAGCTTTCTTT. This sequence encodes CASSLVLQGRNTEAFF. The entire variable domain, with the rest obtained from reference TRBV11-2 and TRBJ1-1, is as follows: EAGVAQSPRYKIIEKRQSVAFWCNPISGHATLYWYQQILGQGPKLLIQFQNNGVVDDSQLPKDRFSAERLKGVDSTLKIQPAKLEDSAVYLCASSLVLQGRNTEAFFGQGTRLTVV.

This chain uses TRBV10-3 with TRBJ1-5; TRBD1 aligns across 9 bases. Germline V lookup: CDR1 ENHRY, CDR2 SYGVKD. The CDR3 totals 14 residues. Germline trimming cut 4 bases from V and 6 bases from J; bases unmatched to any gene: 4. The CDR3 is CAISVTGGSQPQHF. The CDR3 DNA follows: TGTGCCATCAGTGTGACAGGGGGAAGTCAGCCCCAGCATTTT.

J is TRBJ2-3 and V is TRBV10-3; unclear D gene. V was trimmed by 11 bases and J by 2 bases, leaving 14 bases between them. The V gene's germline CDR1 is ENHRY and CDR2 SYGVKD. This CDR3 has 13 residues. The CDR3 protein is CAVGPVNTDTQYF. The CDR3 DNA reads TGTGCCGTGGGCCCAGTGAACACAGATACGCAGTATTTT.

The chain couples TRBV5-4 to TRBJ2-3, with 7 bases identical to TRBD1. Looked up from germline, CDR1 is SGHNT and CDR2 is YYREEE (reference sequence). The length of the CDR3 is 14 residues. Germline trimming cut 3 bases from V and 2 bases from J; bases unmatched to any gene: 3. The DNA for the CDR3 is TGTGCCAGCAGCTCGACAGGGCCCACAGATACGCAGTATTTT. It codes for CASSSTGPTDTQYF.

CDR3: CASLFFSGNTIYF. In DNA, the CDR3 is TGTGCCAGCCTCTTTTTCTCTGGAAACACCATATATTTT. The V call is TRBV6-5, the J call TRBJ1-3; D gene unclear. The CDR3 runs to 13 residues. Looked up from germline, CDR1 is MNHEY and CDR2 is SVGAGI. V was trimmed by 8 bases and J by 0 bases, leaving 8 bases between them.

The chain couples TRBV24-1 to TRBJ2-3; D might be TRBD2 (5 bases). Per the germline V gene, CDR1 is KGHDR and CDR2 is SFDVKD. The CDR3 runs to 15 residues. Trimming pared 0 bases from V and 1 base from J, leaving 7 bases between. The CDR3 reads CATSDLAEGTDTQYF. CDR3 sequence (DNA): TGTGCCACCAGTGATTTGGCGGAGGGCACAGATACGCAGTATTTT.

This clone was seen only a few times. The chain has TRBV12-5 and TRBJ1-1; D remains unclear. The CDR3 totals 13 residues. Germline CDR1 is LGHNT and CDR2 is FRNRAP. Trimming left V 6 bases short and J 4 bases short, with 12 bases between. The CDR3 bases are TGTGCTAGTGGGCGTGAGGGAGGCACTGAAGCTTTCTTT. It specifies CASGREGGTEAFF.

The chain has TRBV4-2 and TRBJ2-1; TRBD1 matches 9 bases. The germline gives CDR1 LGHNA, CDR2 YNFKEQ. V shed 3 bases, J shed 6 bases, and the junction held 9 bases outside the gene matches. The CDR3 consists of 16 residues. CDR3 DNA: TGTGCCAGCAGCCAGGCCGGGACAGGGTCTTTCAATGAGCAGTTCTTC. Encoded protein: CASSQAGTGSFNEQFF.